Below, 8 T cell receptor beta chains from the same sample are listed, as sequenced in a study of cytomegalovirus exposure and HLA in healthy donors. It was with 60 Vbeta and 13 Jbeta primers that the PCR ran. Sequencing was performed with immunoSEQ multiplex PCR; in TCRdb, only in-frame clones are kept and a portion is missing. The sample contains about 150,000 clones, roughly 82% of which appear only once. The sequenced material came from PBMCs. Source of these receptors: a woman aged 50 to 60 in good health and CMV-seropositive.

The chain couples TRBV6-1 to TRBJ1-6; TRBD1 aligns across 7 bases. The CDR3 loop spans 16 amino acids. J was trimmed by 8 bases and V by 3 bases; bases with no gene match: 10. Germline values: CDR1 MNHNS, CDR2 SASEGT. The CDR3 DNA is TGTGCCAGCAGTGACGGTTTAGGGGGCATGTATTCACCCCTCCACTTT. It specifies CASSDGLGGMYSPLHF.

The V and J genes are TRBV6-6 and TRBJ1-5; D may be TRBD1 (5 bases). Germline lookup yields CDR1 MNHNY and CDR2 SVGAGI (reference sequence). This CDR3 has 13 amino acids. V was shortened by 7 bases and J by 6 bases, with 13 bases between the two germline ends. The CDR3 reads CASTLGDSQPQHF. DNA for the CDR3: TGTGCCAGCACCCTGGGGGACTCTCAGCCCCAGCATTTT.

This clone has a single count. The chain is built from TRBV4-1 and TRBJ2-1, with 9 bases aligning to TRBD1. Germline CDR1 is MGHRA and CDR2 is YSYEKL. The CDR3 has 17 amino acids. The ends lost 4 bases at V and 3 bases at J; junction bases unmatched: 10. The CDR3 DNA follows: TGCGCCAGCAGCCCTTCGGGAGGACAGGGGCACTACAATGAGCAGTTCTTC. This translates into CASSPSGGQGHYNEQFF.

The rearrangement uses TRBV30 and TRBJ2-6, with 8 bases lining up with TRBD2. After removal of 2 bases from V and 4 bases from J, the junction contained 4 bases not matched to a gene. This CDR3 comprises 15 residues. Germline CDR1 and CDR2: GTSNPN and SVGIG (reference sequence). The CDR3 reads CAWSSGGKGANVLTF. The CDR3, as DNA: TGTGCCTGGAGTTCGGGGGGGAAAGGGGCCAACGTCCTGACTTTC. Looking up the rest from reference TRBV30 and TRBJ2-6 gives the full variable domain: SQTIHQWPATLVQPVGSPLSLECTVEGTSNPNLYWYRQAAGRGLQLLFYSVGIGQISSEVPQNLSASRPQDRQFILSSKKLLLSDSGFYLCAWSSGGKGANVLTFGAGSRLTVL.

The chain couples TRBV7-9 to TRBJ2-1, with a possible D match to TRBD2 (7 bases). Trimming shortened V by 6 bases and J by 4 bases, and 16 bases separated the two germline ends. The CDR3 has 15 amino acids. From germline, CDR1 is SEHNR and CDR2 FQNEAQ (reference sequence). Written as DNA, the CDR3 is TGTGCCAGCAGTTCAGTCGGGGGGCGATACAATGAGCAGTTCTTC. It encodes CASSSVGGRYNEQFF.

The V and J genes are TRBV29-1 and TRBJ1-2; no clear D. Germline loops: CDR1 SQVTM, CDR2 ANQGSEA. The ends were cut back, 6 bases at V and 1 base at J, with 12 bases in the middle. This CDR3 is 13 amino acids long. The CDR3 DNA is TGCAGCGTAGTTAACGGGGATAACTATGGCTACACCTTC. This encodes CSVVNGDNYGYTF. The complete variable domain, with remaining parts taken from reference TRBV29-1 and TRBJ1-2, reads SAVISQKPSRDICQRGTSLTIQCQVDSQVTMMFWYRQQPGQSLTLIATANQGSEATYESGFVIDKFPISRPNLTFSTLTVSNMSPEDSSIYLCSVVNGDNYGYTFGSGTRLTVV.

The rearrangement joins TRBV4-3 to TRBJ2-1; D is unresolved. Germline V lookup: CDR1 LGHNA, CDR2 YSLEER. Trimming removed 1 base from V and 3 bases from J, with 10 bases in between. The CDR3 is 15 residues long. DNA of the CDR3: TGCGCCAGCAGCCAAGGTTTTTCGGGCTACAATGAGCAGTTCTTC. It codes for CASSQGFSGYNEQFF.

This clone was seen a handful of times. The chain links TRBV18 to TRBJ2-1, with 9 bases that match TRBD1. V shed 1 base, J shed 6 bases, and the junction held 7 bases outside the gene matches. The CDR3 is 16 amino acids. CDR1 is KGHSH and CDR2 is LQKENI in the germline V gene. The CDR3 loop reads CASSPLGQGVFNEQFF. The CDR3, as DNA: TGTGCCAGCTCACCACTGGGACAGGGAGTATTCAATGAGCAGTTCTTC.